This is a list of T cell receptor beta chains from one sample in a study of blood T cells in healthy people across ages. TCRdb recomputed calls from the 5' RACE reads with MiXCR, one row per CDR3 protein. The sample contains about 570,000 distinct CDR3 sequences, 25% to 30% of which appear only once. The sample taken for sequencing was blood. All receptors come from a woman between 65 and 79 years old in good health. The conserved cysteine and the conserved F or W are not part of the CDR3 here.

J: TRBJ2-1
V: TRBV6-6
CDR3: ASSRGFGSSYNEQF

J: .
V: TRBV5-1
CDR3: ASSLTQIVYNEQF

J: TRBJ2-5
V: TRBV5-1
CDR3: ASTSPGVETQY

J: TRBJ1-4
V: TRBV3-1
CDR3: ASSQVLFATNEKLF

J: TRBJ1-1
V: TRBV11-1
CDR3: ASSPLIGTEAF

J: TRBJ2-1
V: TRBV10-3
CDR3: AIRGWGTSGAKSSYNEQF

J: TRBJ2-7
V: TRBV7-2
CDR3: ASSLKRDRPYEQY

J: TRBJ2-1
V: TRBV20-1
CDR3: SAAGVLAGNEQF

J: TRBJ2-1
V: TRBV27
CDR3: ASSPGTGNEQF

J: TRBJ1-6
V: TRBV6-5
CDR3: ASRLSTGDNSPLH

J: TRBJ2-7
V: TRBV7-9
CDR3: ASSLVGARGDEQY

J: TRBJ1-2
V: TRBV20-1
CDR3: SALREPDGYT

J: TRBJ2-3
V: TRBV2
CDR3: ASSVSGGFTDTQY

J: TRBJ1-2
V: TRBV7-2
CDR3: ASSSRLGGSVNGYT

J: TRBJ2-2
V: TRBV5-4
CDR3: ASSDRGRSTGELF

J: TRBJ1-5
V: TRBV19
CDR3: ARTDRPDNQPQH

J: TRBJ1-6
V: TRBV11-2
CDR3: ASSQRYLTGGGGGGSPLH

J: .
V: TRBV7-9
CDR3: AGIGSLSGGSYEQY

J: TRBJ2-1
V: TRBV29-1
CDR3: SVGLRPF

J: TRBJ2-2
V: TRBV24-1
CDR3: ATSGRNTGELF

J: TRBJ2-5
V: TRBV5-1
CDR3: AISYLTGISETQY

J: TRBJ2-5
V: TRBV7-2
CDR3: ASSLVTAQETQY

J: TRBJ1-2
V: TRBV12-3/TRBV12-4
CDR3: ASSSWTGSDYGYT

J: TRBJ1-1
V: TRBV5-1
CDR3: ASSSSGSDTEAF

J: TRBJ1-1
V: TRBV12-3/TRBV12-4
CDR3: ASSSRMTGVTEAF

J: TRBJ2-3
V: TRBV20-1
CDR3: SAKLGTSGGYTQY

J: TRBJ1-5
V: TRBV6-2/TRBV6-3
CDR3: ASSYYIGRSQPQH

J: TRBJ2-1
V: TRBV11-2
CDR3: ASSLGRGRAHNEQF

J: TRBJ2-3
V: TRBV7-9
CDR3: ASSYPGTSLY

J: TRBJ1-2
V: TRBV12-3/TRBV12-4
CDR3: ASTDSPSGGYT

J: TRBJ2-1
V: TRBV5-1
CDR3: ASSLGQLFGEQF

J: TRBJ2-3
V: TRBV20-1
CDR3: SARDLENPATQY

J: TRBJ2-2
V: TRBV14
CDR3: ASSQDWNTGELF

J: TRBJ2-7
V: TRBV6-6
CDR3: ASAGTTLDEQY

J: TRBJ1-2
V: TRBV29-1
CDR3: SVETRTDHYGYT

J: TRBJ1-1
V: TRBV5-6
CDR3: ASSLDISGTPKEAF

J: TRBJ2-7
V: TRBV3-1
CDR3: ASSQRDTYEQY